The source of this T cell receptor (beta chain) is a study of blood T cells in healthy people across ages. With a J-beta primer mix and a sample-barcoded 5' primer, a second PCR ran about 7 to 12 cycles. TCRdb ran MiXCR on the 5' RACE reads and lists one entry per CDR3 protein. The sample includes roughly 1.5 million distinct CDR3 sequences, roughly 43% of them seen just once. The germline V gene has CDR1 SGHTA and CDR2 FQGTGA. The CDR3 contains 19 residues. Trimming removed 5 bases at V and 2 bases at J, with 27 bases between. Input material: blood. The clonotype originates from a young woman in good health. J is TRBJ1-2 and V is TRBV7-3, with a tentative D call TRBD1 (6 bases). The CDR3 region is CASSHIIKTGNRGNYGYTF. The CDR3 DNA reads as TGTGCCAGCAGCCACATCATCAAGACAGGCAACCGGGGAAACTATGGCTACACCTTC.